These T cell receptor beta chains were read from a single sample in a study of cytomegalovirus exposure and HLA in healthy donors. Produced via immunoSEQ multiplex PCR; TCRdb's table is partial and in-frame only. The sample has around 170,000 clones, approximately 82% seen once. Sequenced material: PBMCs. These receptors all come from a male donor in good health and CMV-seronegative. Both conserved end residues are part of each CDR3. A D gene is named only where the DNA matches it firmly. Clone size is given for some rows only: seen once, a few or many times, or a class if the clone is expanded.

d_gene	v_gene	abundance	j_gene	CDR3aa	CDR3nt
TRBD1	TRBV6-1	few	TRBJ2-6	CASSERGQGSSGANVLTF	TGTGCCAGCAGTGAACGGGGACAGGGGTCCTCTGGGGCCAACGTCCTGACTTTC
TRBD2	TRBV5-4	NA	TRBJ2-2	CASSTPSGQNTGELFF	TGTGCCAGCAGCACCCCTAGCGGCCAGAACACCGGGGAGCTGTTTTTT
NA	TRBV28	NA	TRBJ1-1	CASSENGTPMNTEAFF	TGTGCCAGCAGCGAGAACGGGACACCCATGAACACTGAAGCTTTCTTT
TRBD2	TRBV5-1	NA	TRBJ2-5	CASSLEAGGGETQYF	TGCGCCAGCAGCCTGGAAGCGGGAGGGGGGGAGACCCAGTACTTC
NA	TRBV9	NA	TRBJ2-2	CASSLNTGELFF	TGTGCCAGCAGCCTTAACACCGGGGAGCTGTTTTTT
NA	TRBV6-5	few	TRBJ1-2	CASSYFQTPTGGYTF	TGTGCCAGCAGTTACTTCCAAACGCCCACGGGGGGCTACACCTTC
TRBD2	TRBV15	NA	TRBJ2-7	CATSRRTSGGYEQYF	TGTGCCACCAGCAGGCGGACTAGCGGGGGGTACGAGCAGTACTTC
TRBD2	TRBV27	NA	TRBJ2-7	CASRPLAGDTYEQYF	TGTGCCAGCAGACCACTAGCGGGGGACACCTACGAGCAGTACTTC
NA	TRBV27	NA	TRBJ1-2	CASRGARNYGYTF	TGTGCCAGCAGGGGGGCGCGGAACTATGGCTACACCTTC
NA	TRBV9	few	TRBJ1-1	CASSDRFGTEAFF	TGTGCCAGCAGCGACAGGTTTGGAACTGAAGCTTTCTTT
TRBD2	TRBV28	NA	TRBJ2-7	CASSSGTREINEQYF	TGTGCCAGCAGTTCCGGGACTAGGGAAATAAACGAGCAGTACTTC
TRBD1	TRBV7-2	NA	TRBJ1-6	CASSPTGTGRNSPLHF	TGTGCCAGCAGCCCAACCGGGACAGGGAGGAACTCACCCCTCCACTTT
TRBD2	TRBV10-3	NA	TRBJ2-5	CAISGEGFKETQYF	TGTGCCATCAGTGGGGAGGGGTTCAAAGAGACCCAGTACTTC
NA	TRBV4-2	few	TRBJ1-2	CASSHRGQNYGYTF	TGTGCCAGCAGCCATCGCGGACAGAACTATGGCTACACCTTC
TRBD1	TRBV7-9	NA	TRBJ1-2	CASSSSDRGSNYGYTF	TGTGCCAGCAGCTCCTCGGACAGGGGATCTAACTATGGCTACACCTTC
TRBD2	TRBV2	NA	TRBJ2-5	CASREFSGGGEETQYF	TGTGCCAGCAGGGAATTTAGCGGGGGAGGGGAAGAGACCCAGTACTTC
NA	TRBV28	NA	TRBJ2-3	CASYTVNTDTQYF	TGTGCCAGTTACACAGTAAACACAGATACGCAGTATTTT
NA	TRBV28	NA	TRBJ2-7	CASSPDISYEQYF	TGTGCCAGCAGTCCGGACATTTCCTACGAGCAGTACTTC
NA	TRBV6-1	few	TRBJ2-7	CASSRDRPEQYF	TGTGCCAGCAGTCGCGACAGGCCCGAGCAGTACTTC
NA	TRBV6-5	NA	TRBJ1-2	CASRGTGSYGYTF	TGTGCCAGCAGGGGAACAGGGAGCTATGGCTACACCTTC
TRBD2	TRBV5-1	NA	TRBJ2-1	CASSLAGTSGYNEQFF	TGCGCCAGCAGCTTGGCCGGGACTAGCGGTTACAATGAGCAGTTCTTC
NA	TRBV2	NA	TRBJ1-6	CASSGGTDSHNSPLHF	TGTGCCAGCAGTGGGGGAACGGACAGCCATAATTCACCCCTCCACTTT
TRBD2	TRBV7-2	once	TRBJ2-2	CASSLVVAGGRRTGELFF	TGTGCCAGCAGCTTAGTGGTAGCGGGAGGGCGTCGGACCGGGGAGCTGTTTTTT
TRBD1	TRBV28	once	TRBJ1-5	CASIGGAEQPQHF	TGTGCCAGCATAGGGGGCGCGGAACAGCCCCAGCATTTT
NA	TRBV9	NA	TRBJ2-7	CASSVGNSEPYEQYF	TGTGCCAGCAGCGTAGGAAATAGCGAGCCCTACGAGCAGTACTTC
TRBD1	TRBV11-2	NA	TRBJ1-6	CASRLTGANSPLHF	TGTGCCAGCAGATTGACAGGGGCAAATTCACCCCTCCACTTT
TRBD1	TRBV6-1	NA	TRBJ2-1	CASSPRTGSYNEQFF	TGTGCCAGCAGTCCCAGGACAGGTTCCTACAATGAGCAGTTCTTC
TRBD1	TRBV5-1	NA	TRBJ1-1	CASSGGTASTEAFF	TGCGCCAGCAGCGGAGGGACAGCGAGCACTGAAGCTTTCTTT
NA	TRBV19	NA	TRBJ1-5	CASSYRGGNQPQHF	TGTGCCAGTAGTTACCGGGGGGGCAATCAGCCCCAGCATTTT
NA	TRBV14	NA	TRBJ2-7	CASSQVSFYEQYF	TGTGCCAGCAGCCAAGTAAGCTTCTACGAGCAGTACTTC
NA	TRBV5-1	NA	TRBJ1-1	CASSLARVTEAFF	TGCGCCAGCAGCTTGGCCAGGGTCACTGAAGCTTTCTTT
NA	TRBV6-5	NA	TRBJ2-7	CASSEPEQYEQYF	TGTGCCAGCAGTGAACCAGAACAATACGAGCAGTACTTC
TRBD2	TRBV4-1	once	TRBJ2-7	CASSPRTSGSYEQYF	TGCGCCAGCAGCCCGCGGACTAGCGGGAGTTACGAGCAGTACTTC
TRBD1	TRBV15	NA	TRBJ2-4	CATSRGTGGPKNIQYF	TGTGCCACCAGCAGGGGGACAGGGGGACCCAAAAACATTCAGTACTTC
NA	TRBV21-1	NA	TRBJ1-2	CASSKGQSGSF	TGTGCCAGCAGCAAAGGACAAAGCGGGTCCTTC
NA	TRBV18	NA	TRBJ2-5	CASSPRKETQYF	TGTGCCAGCTCACCACGTAAAGAGACCCAGTACTTC
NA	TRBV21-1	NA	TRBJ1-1	CASNKGLRNTEAFF	TGTGCCAGCAATAAAGGACTCAGGAACACTGAAGCTTTCTTT
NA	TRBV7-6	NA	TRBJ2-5	CASSFNQETQYF	TGTGCCAGCAGCTTTAACCAAGAGACCCAGTACTTC
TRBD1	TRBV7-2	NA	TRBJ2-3	CASSSGGTDTQYF	TGTGCCAGCAGCTCAGGGGGAACAGATACGCAGTATTTT
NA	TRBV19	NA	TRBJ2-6	CASSKGGGATGANVLTF	TGTGCCAGTAGTAAAGGTGGAGGGGCGACTGGGGCCAACGTCCTGACTTTC
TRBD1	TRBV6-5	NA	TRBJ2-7	CASSLDRARIYEQYF	TGTGCCAGCAGCCTGGACAGGGCCCGAATCTACGAGCAGTACTTC
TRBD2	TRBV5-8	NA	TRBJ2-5	CASSLGLAGIQETQYF	TGTGCCAGCAGCTTGGGACTAGCGGGGATCCAAGAGACCCAGTACTTC
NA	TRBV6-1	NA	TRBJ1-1	CASKKFNMNTEAFF	TGTGCCAGCAAAAAATTCAACATGAACACTGAAGCTTTCTTT
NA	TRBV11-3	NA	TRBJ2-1	CASSLGDRSYNEQFF	TGTGCCAGCAGCTTAGGAGACAGGTCCTACAATGAGCAGTTCTTC
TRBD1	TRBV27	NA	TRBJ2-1	CASSFDRGRTNEQFF	TGTGCCAGCAGTTTCGACAGGGGGCGGACAAATGAGCAGTTCTTC
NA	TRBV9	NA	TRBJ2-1	CASSVAGGPTDNEQFF	TGTGCCAGCAGCGTAGCGGGCGGTCCGACAGACAATGAGCAGTTCTTC
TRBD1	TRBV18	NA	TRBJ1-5	CASSSGTGGNQPQHF	TGTGCCAGCTCATCCGGGACAGGGGGGAATCAGCCCCAGCATTTT
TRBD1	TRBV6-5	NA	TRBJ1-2	CASSYTDRGYGYTF	TGTGCCAGCAGTTACACGGACAGGGGATATGGCTACACCTTC
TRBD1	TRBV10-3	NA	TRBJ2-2	CAISATGVVPPGELFF	TGTGCCATCAGTGCCACAGGGGTGGTTCCTCCCGGGGAGCTGTTTTTT
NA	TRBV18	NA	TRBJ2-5	CASSRFSDREETQYF	TGTGCCAGCTCACGTTTCTCCGACAGAGAAGAGACCCAGTACTTC
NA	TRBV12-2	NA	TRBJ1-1	CASRSPLTVNTEAFF	TGTGCAAGTCGCTCCCCACTGACAGTGAACACTGAAGCTTTCTTT
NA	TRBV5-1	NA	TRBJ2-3	CASSLAGGYTDTQYF	TGCGCCAGCAGCTTGGCGGGGGGCTACACAGATACGCAGTATTTT
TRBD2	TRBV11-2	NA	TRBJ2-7	CASSYSGGSEQYF	TGTGCCAGCAGTTATAGCGGGGGGTCGGAGCAGTACTTC
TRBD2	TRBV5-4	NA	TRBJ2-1	CASSLGLAGGNEQFF	TGTGCCAGCAGCTTGGGACTAGCGGGAGGGAATGAGCAGTTCTTC
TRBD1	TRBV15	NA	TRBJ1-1	CATNRQGRGNTEAFF	TGTGCCACCAATAGACAGGGGAGAGGGAACACTGAAGCTTTCTTT